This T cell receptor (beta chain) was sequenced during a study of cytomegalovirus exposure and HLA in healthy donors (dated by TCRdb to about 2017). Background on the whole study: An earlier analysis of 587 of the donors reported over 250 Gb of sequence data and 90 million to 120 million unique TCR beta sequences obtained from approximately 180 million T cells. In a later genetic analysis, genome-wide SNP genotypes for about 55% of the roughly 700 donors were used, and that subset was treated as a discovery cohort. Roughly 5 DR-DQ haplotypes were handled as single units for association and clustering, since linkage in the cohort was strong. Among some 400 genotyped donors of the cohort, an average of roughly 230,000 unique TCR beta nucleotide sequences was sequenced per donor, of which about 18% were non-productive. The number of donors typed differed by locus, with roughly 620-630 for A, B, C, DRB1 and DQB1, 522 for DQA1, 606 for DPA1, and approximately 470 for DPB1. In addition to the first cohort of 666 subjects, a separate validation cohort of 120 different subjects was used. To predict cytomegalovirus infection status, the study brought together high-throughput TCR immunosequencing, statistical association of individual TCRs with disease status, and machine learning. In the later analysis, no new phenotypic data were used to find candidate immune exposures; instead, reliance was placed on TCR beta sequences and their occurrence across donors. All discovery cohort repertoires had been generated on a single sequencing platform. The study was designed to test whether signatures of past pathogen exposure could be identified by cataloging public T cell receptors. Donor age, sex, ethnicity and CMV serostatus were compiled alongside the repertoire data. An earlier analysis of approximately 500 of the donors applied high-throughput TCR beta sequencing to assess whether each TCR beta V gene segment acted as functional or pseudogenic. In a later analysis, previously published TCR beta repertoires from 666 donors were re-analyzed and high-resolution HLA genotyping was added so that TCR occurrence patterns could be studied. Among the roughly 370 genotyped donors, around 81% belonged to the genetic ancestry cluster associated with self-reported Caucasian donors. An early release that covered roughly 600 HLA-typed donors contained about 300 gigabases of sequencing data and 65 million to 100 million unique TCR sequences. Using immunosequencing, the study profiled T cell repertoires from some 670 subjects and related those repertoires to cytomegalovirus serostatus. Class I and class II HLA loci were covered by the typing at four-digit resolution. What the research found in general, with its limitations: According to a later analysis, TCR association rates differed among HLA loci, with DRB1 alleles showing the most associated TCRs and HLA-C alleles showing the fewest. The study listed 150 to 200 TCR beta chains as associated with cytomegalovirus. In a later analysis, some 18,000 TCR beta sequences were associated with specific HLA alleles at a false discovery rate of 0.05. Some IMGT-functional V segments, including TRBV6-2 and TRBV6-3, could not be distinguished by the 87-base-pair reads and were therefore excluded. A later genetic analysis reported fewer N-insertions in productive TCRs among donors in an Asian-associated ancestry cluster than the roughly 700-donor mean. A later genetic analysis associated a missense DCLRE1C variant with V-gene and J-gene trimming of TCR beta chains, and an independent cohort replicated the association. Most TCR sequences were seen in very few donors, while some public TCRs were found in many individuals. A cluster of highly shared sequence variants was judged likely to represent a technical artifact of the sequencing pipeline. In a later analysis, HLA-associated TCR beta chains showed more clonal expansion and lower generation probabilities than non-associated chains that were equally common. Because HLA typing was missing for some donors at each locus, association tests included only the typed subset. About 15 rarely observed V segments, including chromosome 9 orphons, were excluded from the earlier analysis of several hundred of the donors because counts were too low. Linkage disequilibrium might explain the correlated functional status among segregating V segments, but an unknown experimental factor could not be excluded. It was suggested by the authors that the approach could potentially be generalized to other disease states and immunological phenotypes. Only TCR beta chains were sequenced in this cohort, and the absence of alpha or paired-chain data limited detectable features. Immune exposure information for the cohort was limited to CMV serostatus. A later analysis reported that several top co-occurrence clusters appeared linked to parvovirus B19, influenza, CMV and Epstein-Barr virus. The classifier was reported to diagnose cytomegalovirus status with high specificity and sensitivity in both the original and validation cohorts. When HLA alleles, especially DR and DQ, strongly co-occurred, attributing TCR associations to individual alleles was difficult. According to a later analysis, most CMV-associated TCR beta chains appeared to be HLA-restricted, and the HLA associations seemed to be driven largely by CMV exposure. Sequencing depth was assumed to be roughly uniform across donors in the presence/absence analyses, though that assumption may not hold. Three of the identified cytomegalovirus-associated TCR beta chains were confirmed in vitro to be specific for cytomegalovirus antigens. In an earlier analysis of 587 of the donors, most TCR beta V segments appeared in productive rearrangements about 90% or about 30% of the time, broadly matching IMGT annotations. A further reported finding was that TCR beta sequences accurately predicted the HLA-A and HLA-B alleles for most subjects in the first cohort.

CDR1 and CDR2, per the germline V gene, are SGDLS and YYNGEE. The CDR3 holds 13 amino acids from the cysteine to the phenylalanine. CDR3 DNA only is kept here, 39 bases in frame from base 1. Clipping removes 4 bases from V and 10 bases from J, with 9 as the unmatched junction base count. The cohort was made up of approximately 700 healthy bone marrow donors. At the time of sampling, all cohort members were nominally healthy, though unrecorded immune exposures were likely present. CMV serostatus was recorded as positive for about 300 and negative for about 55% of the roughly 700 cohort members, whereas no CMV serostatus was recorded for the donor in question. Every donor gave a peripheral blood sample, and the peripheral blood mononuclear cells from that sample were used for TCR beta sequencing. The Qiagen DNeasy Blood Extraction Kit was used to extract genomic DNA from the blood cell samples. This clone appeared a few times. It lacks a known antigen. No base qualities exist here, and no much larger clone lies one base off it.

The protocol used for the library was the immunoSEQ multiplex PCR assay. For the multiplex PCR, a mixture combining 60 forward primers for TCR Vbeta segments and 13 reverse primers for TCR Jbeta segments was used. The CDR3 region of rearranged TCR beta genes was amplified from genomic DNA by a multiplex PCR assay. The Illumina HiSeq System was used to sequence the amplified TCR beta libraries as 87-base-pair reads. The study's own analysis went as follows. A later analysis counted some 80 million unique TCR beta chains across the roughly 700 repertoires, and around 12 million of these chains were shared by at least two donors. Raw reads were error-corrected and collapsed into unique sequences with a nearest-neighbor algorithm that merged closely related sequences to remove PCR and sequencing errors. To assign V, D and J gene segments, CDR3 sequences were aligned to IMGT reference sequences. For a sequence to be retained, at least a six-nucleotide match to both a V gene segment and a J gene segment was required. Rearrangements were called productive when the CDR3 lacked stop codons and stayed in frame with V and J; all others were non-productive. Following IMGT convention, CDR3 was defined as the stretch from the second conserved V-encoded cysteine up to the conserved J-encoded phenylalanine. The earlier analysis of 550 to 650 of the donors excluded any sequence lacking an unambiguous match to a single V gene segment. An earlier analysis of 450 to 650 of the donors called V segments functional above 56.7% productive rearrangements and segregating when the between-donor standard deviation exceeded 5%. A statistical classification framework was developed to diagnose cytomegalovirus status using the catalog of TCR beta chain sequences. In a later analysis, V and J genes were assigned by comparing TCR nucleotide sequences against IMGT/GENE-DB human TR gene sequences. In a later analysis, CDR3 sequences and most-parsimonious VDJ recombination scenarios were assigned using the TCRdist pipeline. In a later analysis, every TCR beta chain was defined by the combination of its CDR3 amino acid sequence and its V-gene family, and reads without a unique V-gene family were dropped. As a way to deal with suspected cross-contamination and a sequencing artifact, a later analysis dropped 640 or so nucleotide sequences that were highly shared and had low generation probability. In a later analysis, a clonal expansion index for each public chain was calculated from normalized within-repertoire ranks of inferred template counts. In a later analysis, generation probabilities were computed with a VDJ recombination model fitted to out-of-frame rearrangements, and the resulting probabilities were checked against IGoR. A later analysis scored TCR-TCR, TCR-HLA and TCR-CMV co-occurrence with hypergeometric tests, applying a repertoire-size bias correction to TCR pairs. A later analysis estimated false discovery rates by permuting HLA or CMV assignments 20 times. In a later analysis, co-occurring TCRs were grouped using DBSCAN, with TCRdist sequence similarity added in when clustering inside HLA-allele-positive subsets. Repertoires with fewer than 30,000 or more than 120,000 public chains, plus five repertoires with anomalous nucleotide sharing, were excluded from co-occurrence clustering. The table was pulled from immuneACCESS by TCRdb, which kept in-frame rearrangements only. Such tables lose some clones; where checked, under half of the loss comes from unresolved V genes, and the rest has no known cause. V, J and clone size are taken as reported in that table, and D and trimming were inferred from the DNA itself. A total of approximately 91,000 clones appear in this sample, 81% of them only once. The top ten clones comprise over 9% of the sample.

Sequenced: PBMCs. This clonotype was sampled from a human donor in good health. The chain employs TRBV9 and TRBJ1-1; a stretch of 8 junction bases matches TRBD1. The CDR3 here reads CASSQHHTGGAFF. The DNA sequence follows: TGTGCCAGCAGCCAACACCATACAGGGGGAGCTTTCTTT.